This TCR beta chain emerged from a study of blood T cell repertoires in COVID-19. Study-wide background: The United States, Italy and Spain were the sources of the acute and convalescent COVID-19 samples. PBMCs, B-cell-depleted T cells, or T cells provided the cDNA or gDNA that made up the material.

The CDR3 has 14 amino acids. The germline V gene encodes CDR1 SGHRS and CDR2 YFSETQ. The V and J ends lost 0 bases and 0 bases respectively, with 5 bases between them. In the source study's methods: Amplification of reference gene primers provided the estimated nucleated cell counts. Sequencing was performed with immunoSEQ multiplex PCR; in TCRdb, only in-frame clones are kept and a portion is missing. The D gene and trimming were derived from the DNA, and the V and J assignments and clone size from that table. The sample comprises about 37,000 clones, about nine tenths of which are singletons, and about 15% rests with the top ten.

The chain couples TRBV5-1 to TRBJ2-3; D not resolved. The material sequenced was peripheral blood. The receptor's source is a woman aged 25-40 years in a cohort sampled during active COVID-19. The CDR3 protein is CASSLELSTDTQYF. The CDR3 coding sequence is TGCGCCAGCAGCTTGGAGCTGAGCACAGATACGCAGTATTTT.